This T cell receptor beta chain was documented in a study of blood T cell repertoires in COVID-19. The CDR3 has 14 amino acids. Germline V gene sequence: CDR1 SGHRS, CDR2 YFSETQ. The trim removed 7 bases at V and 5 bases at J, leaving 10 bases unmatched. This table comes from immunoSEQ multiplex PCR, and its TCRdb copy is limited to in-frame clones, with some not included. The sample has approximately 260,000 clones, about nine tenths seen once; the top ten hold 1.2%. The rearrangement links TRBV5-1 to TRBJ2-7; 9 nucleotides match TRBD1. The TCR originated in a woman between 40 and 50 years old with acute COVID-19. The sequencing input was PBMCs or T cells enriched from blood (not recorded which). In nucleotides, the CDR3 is TGCGCCAGCCAACGCTTACAGGGGGCGGACGAGCAGTACTTC. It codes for CASQRLQGADEQYF.